This T cell receptor beta chain was documented in a study of post-analysis software for immune sequencing data. About the research overall: Relapsing-remitting, secondary progressive and progressive-relapsing forms made up the multiple sclerosis disease courses. Study outcomes and limitations: Several TRBV segments, TRBV5-6, TRBV5-1 and TRBV20-1 among them, were found more frequent in patients than controls. Versus controls, multiple sclerosis patients showed significantly lower diversity (normalized Chao1).

Presence of unique molecular identifiers characterized the TCR beta cDNA libraries. TCRdb recomputed calls from the PCR reads with MiXCR, one row per CDR3 protein. The profile shows hundreds of thousands of distinct CDR3 sequences, 36% of them singletons. The CDR3 length is 12 residues. The V segment lost 7 bases and the J segment 5 bases; nucleotides outside the gene matches: 4. Germline lookup yields CDR1 SGHRS and CDR2 YFSETQ. To note about this clonotype: Its target is unknown.

Sequencing was performed on blood. The rearrangement links TRBV5-1 to TRBJ2-5; 8 bases line up with TRBD1. The receptor was isolated from a girl aged 10 to 17 with multiple sclerosis. The CDR3 DNA reads TGCGCCAGCCATAGACAGGGGGAGACCCAGTACTTC. Amino acid sequence: CASHRQGETQYF. Full variable domain (outside the CDR3, taken from reference TRBV5-1 and TRBJ2-5): KAGVTQTPRYLIKTRGQQVTLSCSPISGHRSVSWYQQTPGQGLQFLFEYFSETQRNKGNFPGRFSGRQFSNSRSEMNVSTLELGDSALYLCASHRQGETQYFGPGTRLLVL.